This T cell receptor (beta chain) is drawn from a study of T-cell reconstitution after alpha-beta-depleted transplantation in children. General study points: Recipient T cells and thymic progenitors that survived gave rise to the high TCRbeta diversity observed at day 60 in some patients. Among T cells one year after transplant, newly produced cells accounted for most counts and diversity. Where alpha-beta T cells came from about two months after transplant was reportedly several hundred expanded graft clones.

A TCRbeta library incorporating unique molecular identifiers was prepared. TCRdb re-analysed the PCR reads in MiXCR, keeping a single row per CDR3 protein. There are about 540,000 distinct CDR3 sequences in the sample; 25% to 30% occur only once, and around a third lies in the top ten. This clonotype occurred a few times. What it binds is not known. The material sequenced was PBMCs, taken before TCRalphabeta/CD19-depleted stem cell transplant. The receptor was isolated from a boy under two years old with Wiskott-Aldrich syndrome, due to receive a stem cell transplant.

The CDR3 DNA follows: TGCGCCAGCAGCTTAGCGGGAAAGGAGCTTTCACCCCTCCACTTT. Protein: CASSLAGKELSPLHF. The chain joins TRBV5-1 to TRBJ1-6; D is ambiguous. CDR1 SGHRS and CDR2 YFSETQ come from the germline V gene. Deletions cut 2 bases from V and 9 bases from J, with 15 bases between. The CDR3 extends over 15 amino acids. Full variable domain (rest looked up from reference TRBV5-1 and TRBJ1-6): KAGVTQTPRYLIKTRGQQVTLSCSPISGHRSVSWYQQTPGQGLQFLFEYFSETQRNKGNFPGRFSGRQFSNSRSEMNVSTLELGDSALYLCASSLAGKELSPLHFGNGTRLTVT.